This TCR beta chain was sequenced in a study of T cell clonotyping in hematopoietic cell transplantation. In the study overall: Pretransplant recipient samples were taken after cytoreduction.

CDR1 is SGHTA and CDR2 is FQGTGA in the germline V gene. With 3 bases removed from V and 2 bases from J, the gap between germline ends came to 9 bases. This CDR3 has 14 amino acids. Regarding time point: recipient sample about 28 days before transplant, after cytoreduction. As concerns this clone: What it binds is unknown.

Clones were sequenced by immunoSEQ multiplex PCR, and TCRdb holds only the in-frame ones, with some missing. The table lists approximately 26,000 clones, around 84% of them singletons. Broader study findings: Few recipient clonotypes overlapped donors; over 95% were de novo at given depth. Broader posttransplant TCR repertoire diversity was predicted by graft donor and pretransplant recipient Inverse Simpson Index values.

This chain links TRBV7-3 with TRBJ2-3; possibly TRBD2 for D (6 bases). This specimen consisted of peripheral blood mononuclear cells, obtained before stem cell transplant. This receptor was obtained from a woman in her sixties with acute myeloid leukemia. Some clones in this sample may be carry-over from other donors' samples. The CDR3 bases are TGTGCCAGCAGCTTGCGGGGAAACACAGATACGCAGTATTTT. It specifies CASSLRGNTDTQYF.